This TCR beta chain was profiled in a study of T cells in localized non-small cell lung cancer. V shed 0 bases and J shed 10 bases, with 6 bases lying between them. The CDR3 has 11 residues. CDR1 and CDR2 (germline): DFQATT, SNEGSKA (reference sequence). Produced via immunoSEQ multiplex PCR; TCRdb's table is partial and in-frame only. The sample carries under 50,000 clones, 70% to 90% recorded once. The sequence was obtained from a man between 35 and 75 years old with stage II lung adenocarcinoma. The specimen comprised PBMCs, sampled before any cancer treatment. The chain links TRBV20-1 to TRBJ1-4; D not resolved. In nucleotides, the CDR3 is TGCAGTGCTAGAGAGGGCACAAAACTGTTTTTT. Amino acids: CSAREGTKLFF.